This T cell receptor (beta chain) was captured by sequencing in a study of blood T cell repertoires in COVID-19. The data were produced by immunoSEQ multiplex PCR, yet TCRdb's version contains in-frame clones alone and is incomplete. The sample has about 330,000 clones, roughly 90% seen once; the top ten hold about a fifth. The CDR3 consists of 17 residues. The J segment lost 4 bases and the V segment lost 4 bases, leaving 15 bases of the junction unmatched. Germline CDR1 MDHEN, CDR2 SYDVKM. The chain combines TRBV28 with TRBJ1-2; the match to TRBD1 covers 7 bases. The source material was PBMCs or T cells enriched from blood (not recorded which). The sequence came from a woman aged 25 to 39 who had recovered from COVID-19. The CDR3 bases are TGTGCCAGCAGTTCCCTAGGAGTCGGGCAGGGGGTCTATGGCTACACCTTC. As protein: CASSSLGVGQGVYGYTF.